One sample yielded the 9 T cell receptor beta chains listed below, sequenced in a study of blood T cells in healthy people across ages. A sample-barcoded 5' primer and a J-beta primer mix were used in a second PCR of roughly 6 to 11 cycles. TCRdb re-called the 5' RACE reads with MiXCR, one entry per CDR3 protein. The table shows about 830,000 distinct CDR3 sequences, with around 62% occurring only once. The sequenced sample consisted of blood. These receptors all stem from a man aged 25-40 years in good health.

This clonotype appeared a few times. V usage is TRBV7-3 and J usage is TRBJ1-6; TRBD1 might be the D (5 bases). This CDR3 spans 14 amino acids. The V end lost 5 bases, the J end lost 6 bases, and 11 bases lay between the germline ends. In germline, CDR1 is SGHTA, CDR2 FQGTGA. The CDR3 loop reads CASSQTVTNSPLHF. The CDR3 region has the DNA TGTGCCAGCAGCCAGACAGTGACTAATTCACCCCTCCACTTT.

This clonotype was detected a few times. CDR3 coding DNA: TGTGCCAGCAGCGTAGGCAGGGCAAATTCACCCCTCCACTTT. This translates into CASSVGRANSPLHF. This chain links TRBV9 with TRBJ1-6; TRBD1 might be the D (5 bases). Germline V gene sequence: CDR1 SGDLS, CDR2 YYNGEE. There are 14 residues in the CDR3. Trimming pared 0 bases from V and 7 bases from J, leaving 8 bases between.

The rearrangement joins TRBV7-2 to TRBJ1-2; D not resolved. CDR3 length: 13 amino acids. The germline CDR1 and CDR2 sequences are SGHTA and FQGNSA. Trimming took 5 bases from V and 5 from J, leaving 12 bases between them. CDR3 sequence: CASSAPAIYGYTF. For the CDR3, the DNA is TGTGCCAGCAGCGCCCCAGCCATATATGGCTACACCTTC. The full variable domain, rest sourced from reference TRBV7-2 and TRBJ1-2, is GAGVSQSPSNKVTEKGKDVELRCDPISGHTALYWYRQSLGQGLEFLIYFQGNSAPDKSGLPSDRFSAERTGGSVSTLTIQRTQQEDSAVYLCASSAPAIYGYTFGSGTRLTVV.

The chain employs TRBV9 and TRBJ2-1; D possibly corresponds to TRBD1 (5 bases). Trimming pared 2 bases from V and 1 base from J, leaving 13 bases between. The CDR3 extends over 16 amino acids. CDR1 and CDR2 from the germline V gene are SGDLS and YYNGEE. CDR3 in DNA: TGTGCCAGCAGCGTCCAAGGACAACAGTCCTACAATGAGCAGTTCTTC. This codes for CASSVQGQQSYNEQFF.

The genes are TRBV12-3 or TRBV12-4 and TRBJ2-3; weak D call: TRBD1 (5 bases). V shed 4 bases and J shed 4 bases, with 15 bases lying between them. The CDR3 runs to 15 residues. The CDR3: CASSSGRVGPDTQYF. The CDR3 region has the DNA TGTGCCAGCAGTTCAGGACGAGTGGGGCCAGATACGCAGTATTTT.

About this clonotype: The CDR3 end shows no conserved phenylalanine or tryptophan, and so a read error is likely. The J gene is TRBJ2-3, the V gene TRBV20-1; 11 positions match TRBD2. This CDR3 is built from 17 residues. V gave up 3 bases and J gave up 0 bases; unmatched junction bases: 8. The germline V gene encodes CDR1 DFQATT and CDR2 SNEGSKA (reference sequence). This CDR3 reads CSASHNLAGGSTDTQYL. The CDR3 DNA sequence: TGCAGTGCTAGCCATAACCTAGCGGGGGGTAGCACAGATACGCAGTATTTG.

This sequence joins TRBV20-1 and TRBJ2-7; D unresolved. Germline CDR1 reads DFQATT; CDR2 reads SNEGSKA (reference sequence). Between the trimmed V and J ends, which lost 5 bases and 4 bases, there was a span of 9 bases. The CDR3 spans 11 residues. CDR3 sequence: CSAPRYYEQYF. The CDR3 region has the DNA TGCAGTGCTCCACGGTATTACGAGCAGTACTTC.

The genes are TRBV13 and TRBJ1-1; no clear D. The CDR3 length is 12 residues. Germline CDR1 and CDR2: PRHDT and FYEKMQ (reference sequence). V was shortened by 4 bases and J by 1 base, with 4 bases between the two germline ends. CDR3 bases: TGTGCCAGCAGCTCACAGAACACTGAAGCTTTCTTT. It specifies CASSSQNTEAFF.

The V gene is TRBV28, the J gene TRBJ2-5; D remains unclear. V gave up 5 bases and J gave up 5 bases, with 12 bases separating them. Germline lookup yields CDR1 MDHEN and CDR2 SYDVKM. CDR3 length: 13 residues. This CDR3 reads CASSDYSAETQYF. As DNA, the CDR3 is TGTGCCAGCAGTGATTACAGCGCGGAGACCCAGTACTTC.